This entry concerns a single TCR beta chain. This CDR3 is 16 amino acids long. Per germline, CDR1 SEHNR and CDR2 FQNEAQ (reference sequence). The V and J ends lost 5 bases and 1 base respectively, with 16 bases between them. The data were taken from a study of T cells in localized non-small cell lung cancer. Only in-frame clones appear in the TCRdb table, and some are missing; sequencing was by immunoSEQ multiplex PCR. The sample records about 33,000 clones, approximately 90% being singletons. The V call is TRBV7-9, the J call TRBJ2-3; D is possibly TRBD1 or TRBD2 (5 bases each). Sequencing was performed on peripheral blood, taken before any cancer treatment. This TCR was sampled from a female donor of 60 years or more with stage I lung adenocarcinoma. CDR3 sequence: CASSQGTSLGTDTQYF. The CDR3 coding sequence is TGTGCCAGCAGCCAGGGCACTAGTTTAGGCACAGATACGCAGTATTTT.